Listed here are 22 T cell receptor beta chains from one sample, sequenced in a study of blood T cell repertoires in COVID-19. TCRdb keeps only in-frame clones here, not all; method: immunoSEQ multiplex PCR. Here the sample spans over 600,000 clones, around 89% being singletons. The material sequenced was peripheral blood. These receptors originate from a woman aged 18-30 years with acute or convalescent COVID-19.

The chain combines TRBV24-1 with TRBJ1-4, with 8 bases lining up with TRBD1. The junction had 6 bases not matched to a gene; V was cut back by 5 bases and J by 8 bases. The CDR3 loop spans 14 amino acids. Germline V gene sequence: CDR1 KGHDR, CDR2 SFDVKD. The CDR3: CATSAGRGREKLFF. The CDR3 region has the DNA TGTGCCACCAGTGCGGGCAGGGGGCGGGAAAAACTGTTTTTT.

The rearrangement uses TRBV5-8 and TRBJ2-5; TRBD2 is a possible D gene (6 bases). Trimming cost V 0 bases and J 4 bases, with 10 bases left between them. Germline loops: CDR1 SGHTS, CDR2 YDEGEE. This CDR3 is 14 amino acids long. Written as DNA, the CDR3 is TGTGCCAGCAGCTTGGGCGGGGTCCCAGAGACCCAGTACTTC. As protein: CASSLGGVPETQYF.

The chain joins TRBV11-2 to TRBJ1-6, with D possibly matching TRBD1 (6 bases). Per the germline V gene, CDR1 is SGHAT and CDR2 is FQNNGV. The V end was cut by 5 bases, the J end by 7 bases, with 15 bases between. This CDR3 spans 15 amino acids. CDR3 protein: CASSPTTGGNSPLHF. CDR3 in DNA: TGTGCCAGCAGCCCGACGACAGGAGGAAATTCACCCCTCCACTTT.

The genes are TRBV11-2 and TRBJ1-2, with 11 bases that match TRBD1. The V gene's germline CDR1 is SGHAT and CDR2 FQNNGV. This CDR3 is built from 15 residues. V lost 4 bases to trimming and J lost 8 bases; unmatched junction nucleotides: 9. Here the CDR3 reads CASSSLGGQGEGYTF. The CDR3 DNA sequence: TGTGCCAGCAGCTCCCTGGGGGGACAGGGGGAAGGCTACACCTTC. The full variable domain, with the rest looked up from reference TRBV11-2 and TRBJ1-2, is EAGVAQSPRYKIIEKRQSVAFWCNPISGHATLYWYQQILGQGPKLLIQFQNNGVVDDSQLPKDRFSAERLKGVDSTLKIQPAKLEDSAVYLCASSSLGGQGEGYTFGSGTRLTVV.

Remarks on this clone: At the DNA level, this CDR3 is encoded by other sequences in the same sample as well. V is TRBV6-5 and J is TRBJ1-1; 7 bases agree with TRBD1. The V gene end was trimmed by 9 bases and the J gene end by 1 base; junction bases not matched to a gene: 2. CDR3 length: 12 amino acids. CDR1 and CDR2 (germline): MNHEY, SVGAGI. The chain's CDR3 is CASRQGNTEAFF. The CDR3 DNA follows: TGTGCCAGTCGACAGGGGAACACTGAAGCTTTCTTT.

The CDR3 region is CASSQSGGKETQYF. The CDR3 DNA reads as TGCGCCAGCAGCCAAAGCGGGGGAAAAGAGACCCAGTACTTC. This rearrangement joins TRBV4-1 to TRBJ2-5, with 8 bases fitting TRBD2. The V segment lost 2 bases and the J segment 3 bases; nucleotides outside the gene matches: 2. The CDR3 sequence is 14 residues long. Germline assignment: CDR1 MGHRA and CDR2 YSYEKL.

In its sample, this clone was seen once. The V gene is TRBV12-5, the J gene TRBJ2-7; 9 positions agree with TRBD1. Germline V lookup: CDR1 LGHNT, CDR2 FRNRAP. The CDR3 loop spans 14 amino acids. V lost 1 base, J lost 11 bases, and 9 bases stayed unmatched. CDR3 amino acids: CASGLEPGDRDKYF. CDR3 nucleotides: TGTGCTAGTGGTTTGGAACCCGGGGACAGGGACAAGTACTTC.

This clone was seen ten or more times. The rearrangement links TRBV15 to TRBJ2-1; 11 positions match TRBD1. In germline, CDR1 is LNHNV, CDR2 YYDKDF (reference sequence). The CDR3 runs to 16 residues. The junction had 9 bases not matched to a gene; V was cut back by 3 bases and J by 8 bases. CDR3 in DNA: TGTGCCACCAGCAGCAAGGGACAGGGGGAGGTAGATGAGCAGTTCTTC. Residues: CATSSKGQGEVDEQFF.

The chain links TRBV11-2 to TRBJ1-2; possible D gene TRBD1, 6 bases. Germline CDR1 reads SGHAT; CDR2 reads FQNNGV. V lost 5 bases, J lost 8 bases, and 15 bases lay in between. The CDR3 totals 13 residues. DNA of the CDR3: TGTGCCAGCAGCCCAGCGGGACAAAAAGGCTACACCTTC. Translating gives CASSPAGQKGYTF.

V usage is TRBV18 and J usage is TRBJ2-1; D is possibly TRBD1 (6 bases). CDR3 length equals 18 residues. Germline-derived CDR1 and CDR2 are KGHSH and LQKENI. V shed 0 bases and J shed 0 bases, with 15 bases lying between them. CDR3 nucleotide sequence: TGTGCCAGCTCACCACCGGCCCAGGGGACGATCTCCTACAATGAGCAGTTCTTC. Protein product: CASSPPAQGTISYNEQFF.

The chain employs TRBV30 and TRBJ2-7; TRBD1 matches at 10 bases. The V segment lost 8 bases and the J segment 4 bases; nucleotides outside the gene matches: 11. This CDR3 has 14 residues. CDR1 is GTSNPN and CDR2 is SVGIG in the germline V gene (reference sequence). The CDR3 sequence: CAGGAWTGGYEQYF. As DNA, the CDR3 is TGTGCCGGGGGAGCTTGGACAGGGGGGTACGAGCAGTACTTC.

The chain carries TRBV19 and TRBJ1-1; 9 bases line up with TRBD1. CDR1 LNHDA and CDR2 SQIVND come from the germline V gene (reference sequence). V shed 3 bases, J shed 10 bases, and the junction held 6 bases outside the gene matches. The CDR3 covers 13 residues. The CDR3 region has the DNA TGTGCCAGTAGTATCCTGAGACAGGGGGGAGCTTTCTTT. Translation: CASSILRQGGAFF.

The chain employs TRBV10-1 and TRBJ2-6; tentatively, D is TRBD1 (6 bases). The CDR3 is 18 residues long. The germline V and J ends were trimmed by 4 bases and 0 bases, with 16 bases remaining between them. The germline V gene encodes CDR1 WNHNN and CDR2 SYGVQD (reference sequence). The CDR3 region has the DNA TGCGCCAGCAGTGGAAACAGGGATGTCAGCTCTGGGGCCAACGTCCTGACTTTC. Translation: CASSGNRDVSSGANVLTF.

Comments on this clone: This CDR3 is also generated by other DNA sequences in the sample. The chain links TRBV12-3 or TRBV12-4 to TRBJ1-1, with TRBD1 as a possible D gene (5 bases). V lost 1 base to trimming and J lost 6 bases, with 9 bases between them. The CDR3 totals 13 residues. The CDR3 DNA reads as TGTGCCAGCAGTTTAGGGCAGGGTGCTGAAGCTTTCTTT. Translated, it gives CASSLGQGAEAFF.

CDR3 sequence: CASSVVAAYNEQFF. The CDR3 DNA sequence: TGTGCCAGCAGCGTGGTGGCAGCCTACAATGAGCAGTTCTTC. This rearrangement joins TRBV9 to TRBJ2-1; D is unclear. Trimming took off 2 bases at V and 2 bases at J, with 8 bases between the two ends. The V gene's germline CDR1 is SGDLS and CDR2 YYNGEE. The CDR3 spans 14 residues.

This clone occurred once. The chain has TRBV19 and TRBJ2-7; the D gene is possibly TRBD1 (6 bases). Germline V gene lookup returns CDR1 LNHDA and CDR2 SQIVND (reference sequence). The V end was cut by 3 bases, the J end by 1 base, with 13 bases between. The CDR3 is 15 residues long. The CDR3 region is CASSIHQGSSYEQYF. In DNA form, the CDR3 reads TGTGCCAGTAGTATCCACCAGGGGTCTTCCTACGAGCAGTACTTC.

J is TRBJ1-2 and V is TRBV29-1, with 8 bases identical to TRBD1. CDR3 length: 13 amino acids. V trimming: 7 bases; J trimming: 2 bases; junction bases outside the gene matches: 6. Looked up from germline, CDR1 is SQVTM and CDR2 is ANQGSEA. The CDR3 here is CSAGTGQNYGYTF. The CDR3 DNA is TGCAGCGCCGGGACAGGCCAAAACTATGGCTACACCTTC. Combining the CDR3 with reference TRBV29-1 and TRBJ1-2 gives the whole variable domain SAVISQKPSRDICQRGTSLTIQCQVDSQVTMMFWYRQQPGQSLTLIATANQGSEATYESGFVIDKFPISRPNLTFSTLTVSNMSPEDSSIYLCSAGTGQNYGYTFGSGTRLTVV.

The sample holds a few counts of this clone. The rearrangement links TRBV7-9 to TRBJ1-5, with 12 bases that match TRBD1. Germline CDR1 is SEHNR and CDR2 is FQNEAQ (reference sequence). The V segment lost 5 bases and the J segment 1 base; nucleotides outside the gene matches: 9. This CDR3 comprises 18 residues. In DNA, the CDR3 is TGTGCCAGCAGCCTTTGGGACAGGGGGCTTGGGAGCAATCAGCCCCAGCATTTT. Amino acid sequence: CASSLWDRGLGSNQPQHF.

The V gene is TRBV2, the J gene TRBJ2-7, with D possibly matching TRBD2 (6 bases). The CDR3 runs 13 residues. Germline CDR1 SNHLY, CDR2 FYNNEI. Trimming pared 11 bases from V and 3 bases from J, leaving 17 bases between. The CDR3 DNA reads TGTGCCTGCCGTTCGCGGGGTATCTACGAGCAGTACTTC. This codes for CACRSRGIYEQYF. Combining the CDR3 with reference TRBV2 and TRBJ2-7 gives the whole variable domain EPEVTQTPSHQVTQMGQEVILRCVPISNHLYFYWYRQILGQKVEFLVSFYNNEISEKSEIFDDQFSVERPDGSNFTLKIRSTKLEDSAMYFCACRSRGIYEQYFGPGTRLTVT.

The chain recombines TRBV6-5 with TRBJ1-1; tentative D call: TRBD1 (6 bases). This CDR3 region has 11 residues. Germline V gene lookup returns CDR1 MNHEY and CDR2 SVGAGI. Trimming shortened V by 5 bases and J by 8 bases, and 9 bases separated the two germline ends. The CDR3 DNA sequence: TGTGCCAGCAGTCTACAGGGAGAAGCTTTCTTT. Amino acids: CASSLQGEAFF.

The chain combines TRBV7-2 with TRBJ1-5; D may be TRBD1 (5 bases). Germline CDR1 and CDR2: SGHTA and FQGNSA. The CDR3 runs to 15 residues. Deletions cut 4 bases from V and 0 bases from J, with 10 bases between. The CDR3 spells CASSSTDISNQPQHF. The CDR3 nucleotides are TGTGCCAGCAGCTCGACAGATATTAGCAATCAGCCCCAGCATTTT.

The CDR3 DNA follows: TGTGCCAGCAGCTTTCGGGACAGGGTTAACTATGGCTACACCTTC. The encoded protein is CASSFRDRVNYGYTF. This chain connects TRBV7-2 to TRBJ1-2; 9 positions match TRBD1. J was trimmed by 1 base and V by 3 bases; bases with no gene match: 3. This CDR3 is built from 15 residues. Germline loops: CDR1 SGHTA, CDR2 FQGNSA.